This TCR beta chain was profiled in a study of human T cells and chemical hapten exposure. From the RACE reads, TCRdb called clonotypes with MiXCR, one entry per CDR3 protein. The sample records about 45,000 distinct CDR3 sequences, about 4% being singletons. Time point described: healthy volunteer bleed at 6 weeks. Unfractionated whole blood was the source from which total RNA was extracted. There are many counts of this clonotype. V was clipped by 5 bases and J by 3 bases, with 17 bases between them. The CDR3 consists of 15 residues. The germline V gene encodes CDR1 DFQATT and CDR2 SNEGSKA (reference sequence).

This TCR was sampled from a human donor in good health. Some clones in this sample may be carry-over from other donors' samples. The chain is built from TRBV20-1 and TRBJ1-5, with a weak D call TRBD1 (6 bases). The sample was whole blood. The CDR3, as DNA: TGCAGTGCTTATCGCGGGGGGCAGTCCAATCAGCCCCAGCATTTT. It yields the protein CSAYRGGQSNQPQHF.